The 31 T cell receptor beta chains reported below all come from one sample, sequenced in a study of T cell responses to AZD1222 COVID-19 vaccine. The data were produced by immunoSEQ multiplex PCR, yet TCRdb's version contains in-frame clones alone and is incomplete. The repertoire has roughly 99,000 clones, about nine tenths of them found once; the top ten carry about 8.3%. This sample comprised peripheral blood, obtained 28 days after the second AZD1222 dose. The receptors originated from an adult who received the AZD1222 COVID-19 vaccine.

The chain joins TRBV2 to TRBJ2-3; 9 nucleotides line up with TRBD2. The CDR3 spans 20 residues. J gave up 3 bases and V 0 bases, and 16 bases lay outside the gene matches. CDR1 and CDR2 (germline): SNHLY, FYNNEI. This CDR3 reads CASSEARVGVAGDSTDTQYF. Written as DNA, the CDR3 is TGTGCCAGCAGTGAAGCCCGAGTGGGTGTAGCGGGAGATAGTACAGATACGCAGTATTTT.

The rearrangement links TRBV28 to TRBJ1-3, with 7 bases identical to TRBD1. J was trimmed by 4 bases and V by 1 base; bases with no gene match: 1. Germline values: CDR1 MDHEN, CDR2 SYDVKM. CDR3 length: 14 amino acids. The chain's CDR3 is CASSLSQGGNTIYF. CDR3 DNA sequence: TGTGCCAGCAGTTTATCACAGGGGGGAAACACCATATATTTT. The full variable domain, with the rest looked up from reference TRBV28 and TRBJ1-3, is DVKVTQSSRYLVKRTGEKVFLECVQDMDHENMFWYRQDPGLGLRLIYFSYDVKMKEKGDIPEGYSVSREKKERFSLILESASTNQTSMYLCASSLSQGGNTIYFGEGSWLTVV.

This chain uses TRBV29-1 with TRBJ1-6; a weak D match, TRBD1 (6 bases). The CDR3 runs 13 residues. The V gene's germline CDR1 is SQVTM and CDR2 ANQGSEA. V was trimmed by 4 bases and J by 6 bases, leaving 10 bases between them. The CDR3 spells CSVGTGSNSPLHF. The CDR3 DNA sequence: TGCAGCGTTGGAACAGGGAGTAATTCACCCCTCCACTTT.

The gene calls are TRBV10-3 and TRBJ2-1; 9 nucleotides line up with TRBD2. Trimming at V came to 10 bases and at J to 7 bases, leaving 20 bases not matched to a gene. CDR1 is ENHRY, CDR2 SYGVKD, per germline. This CDR3 contains 17 residues. The CDR3 sequence: CATRGTGVWREGNEQFF. The CDR3 DNA follows: TGTGCCACCAGGGGGACCGGGGTCTGGCGGGAGGGGAATGAGCAGTTCTTC.

The chain couples TRBV5-1 to TRBJ2-2; weak D call: TRBD1 (6 bases). The germline V gene has CDR1 SGHRS and CDR2 YFSETQ. V dropped 4 bases and J dropped 0 bases, with 10 bases sitting between them. This CDR3 spans 15 amino acids. The chain's CDR3 is CASSEGTTNTGELFF. CDR3 in DNA: TGCGCCAGCAGCGAAGGGACAACGAACACCGGGGAGCTGTTTTTT.

The table lists this clone with a few counts. The chain's CDR3 is CASSADRIYGYTF. The CDR3 DNA reads TGCGCCAGCAGTGCGGACAGGATTTATGGCTACACCTTC. The chain combines TRBV10-1 with TRBJ1-2; TRBD1 agrees at 7 bases. Germline CDR1 is WNHNN and CDR2 is SYGVQD (reference sequence). The CDR3 is made up of 13 amino acids. The J segment lost 5 bases and the V segment lost 4 bases, leaving 4 bases of the junction unmatched.

V usage is TRBV6-5 and J usage is TRBJ2-1; TRBD2 is a possible D gene (6 bases). V lost 0 bases to trimming and J lost 9 bases, with 12 bases between them. From germline, CDR1 is MNHEY and CDR2 SVGAGI. CDR3 size: 14 residues. The CDR3 bases are TGTGCCAGCAGTTACTCCCGCGGGATGACTGAGCAGTTCTTC. It codes for CASSYSRGMTEQFF.

The gene calls are TRBV10-2 and TRBJ1-5; D gene uncertain. Germline V gives CDR1 WSHSY, CDR2 SAAADI. The V end lost 4 bases, the J end lost 4 bases, and 8 bases lay between the germline ends. This CDR3 is built from 13 residues. CDR3 residues: CASSGGWNQPQHF. CDR3 DNA sequence: TGCGCCAGCAGTGGAGGGTGGAATCAGCCCCAGCATTTT.

The J gene is TRBJ2-5, the V gene TRBV29-1; D perhaps matches TRBD1 (6 bases). The CDR3 sequence is 11 residues long. The ends were cut back, 1 base at V and 9 bases at J, with 9 bases in the middle. The V gene's germline CDR1 is SQVTM and CDR2 ANQGSEA. In DNA form, the CDR3 reads TGCAGCGTTGAAGCCAGGGGTGCCCAGTACTTC. Translating gives CSVEARGAQYF. Complete variable domain (other parts from reference TRBV29-1 and TRBJ2-5): SAVISQKPSRDICQRGTSLTIQCQVDSQVTMMFWYRQQPGQSLTLIATANQGSEATYESGFVIDKFPISRPNLTFSTLTVSNMSPEDSSIYLCSVEARGAQYFGPGTRLLVL.

The CDR3 region is CASSLAIGLENTGELFF. CDR3 bases: TGCGCCAGCAGCTTGGCCATTGGACTGGAAAACACCGGGGAGCTGTTTTTT. The chain joins TRBV5-1 to TRBJ2-2; perhaps TRBD2 as D (5 bases). V shed 0 bases and J shed 2 bases, with 14 bases lying between them. In germline, CDR1 is SGHRS, CDR2 YFSETQ. This CDR3 is 17 amino acids long.

The rearrangement uses TRBV11-2 and TRBJ1-4, with TRBD1 identical over 7 bases. CDR1 and CDR2 (germline): SGHAT, FQNNGV. The CDR3 runs 16 residues. V shed 3 bases and J 3 bases; nucleotides not matched to a gene: 7. CDR3 loop: CASSFNRGGPNEKLFF. The CDR3 DNA reads TGTGCCAGCAGCTTTAACAGGGGAGGCCCTAATGAAAAACTGTTTTTT.

The chain employs TRBV5-1 and TRBJ1-2; D might be TRBD1 (6 bases). The V gene's germline CDR1 is SGHRS and CDR2 YFSETQ. With 2 bases removed from V and 2 bases from J, the gap between germline ends came to 13 bases. The CDR3 runs to 15 residues. CDR3 amino acids: CASSFSLQGNYGYTF. CDR3 nucleotide sequence: TGCGCCAGCAGCTTTTCCCTACAGGGAAACTATGGCTACACCTTC.

The chain joins TRBV10-3 to TRBJ2-7; 13 bases are shared with TRBD2. Germline V lookup: CDR1 ENHRY, CDR2 SYGVKD. Germline trimming cut 6 bases from V and 3 bases from J; bases unmatched to any gene: 2. The CDR3 is 14 amino acids. The CDR3 here is CAIRGTSGNYEQYF. The CDR3, as DNA: TGTGCCATCAGGGGGACTAGCGGGAACTACGAGCAGTACTTC.

This chain uses TRBV27 with TRBJ2-1; 12 bases are a match to TRBD2. Germline V gene lookup returns CDR1 MNHEY and CDR2 SMNVEV (reference sequence). V lost 7 bases and J lost 7; bases outside the gene matches: 8. The CDR3 is made up of 15 amino acids. The CDR3 sequence: CASTSFGLAGNEQFF. The CDR3 bases are TGTGCCAGCACCTCCTTCGGACTAGCGGGAAATGAGCAGTTCTTC.

The rearrangement links TRBV19 to TRBJ2-1; 9 nucleotides align to TRBD2. The CDR3 spans 16 residues. V dropped 7 bases and J dropped 4; count of bases not matched to a gene: 11. In germline, CDR1 is LNHDA, CDR2 SQIVND (reference sequence). The CDR3 loop is CASTSISGRPYNEQFF. CDR3 DNA sequence: TGTGCCAGTACCTCGATTAGCGGGAGACCTTACAATGAGCAGTTCTTC.

CDR3 coding DNA: TGTGCCAGCAGTTACATAGCGGGAGCCCCACAAGAGACCCAGTACTTC. This codes for CASSYIAGAPQETQYF. V usage is TRBV6-5 and J usage is TRBJ2-5, with TRBD2 matching over 9 bases. This CDR3 has 16 amino acids. Germline CDR1 reads MNHEY; CDR2 reads SVGAGI. Trimming cost V 2 bases and J 2 bases; bases outside gene matches: 6.

The V gene is TRBV24-1, the J gene TRBJ2-1; TRBD2 aligns across 7 bases. Germline loops: CDR1 KGHDR, CDR2 SFDVKD. The CDR3 contains 16 residues. With V trimmed by 5 bases and J by 4 bases, 10 bases remained unmatched. CDR3 sequence: CATSGSLAAEYNEQFF. CDR3 DNA: TGTGCCACCAGTGGCTCCCTAGCGGCCGAATACAATGAGCAGTTCTTC.

The chain employs TRBV10-1 and TRBJ2-1; no reliable D call. The CDR3 totals 13 residues. The V end lost 3 bases, the J end lost 8 bases, and 11 bases lay between the germline ends. Germline CDR1 reads WNHNN; CDR2 reads SYGVQD (reference sequence). In DNA, the CDR3 is TGCGCCAGCAGTGATAAGGGTAGCCATGAGCAGTTCTTC. This sequence encodes CASSDKGSHEQFF.

The chain combines TRBV5-5 with TRBJ1-5; possibly TRBD1 for D (6 bases). The CDR3 totals 14 residues. The germline V gene has CDR1 SGHKS and CDR2 YYEKEE (reference sequence). V lost 3 bases and J 1 base, leaving 8 bases between the germline ends. CDR3 coding DNA: TGTGCCAGCAGCTGGACAGCAAGCAATCAGCCCCAGCATTTT. It codes for CASSWTASNQPQHF.

The chain combines TRBV28 with TRBJ1-2; D call uncertain. There are 14 residues in the CDR3. Germline CDR1 MDHEN, CDR2 SYDVKM. V lost 7 bases, J lost 6 bases, and 18 bases lay in between. CDR3 nucleotides: TGTGCCAGCACCTCTGGCGGGATTCAAAATGGCTACACCTTC. Translation: CASTSGGIQNGYTF.

V gene TRBV5-5 combines with J gene TRBJ2-4; TRBD1 or TRBD2 may be the D gene (5 bases each). The CDR3 extends over 14 amino acids. Germline CDR1 and CDR2: SGHKS and YYEKEE (reference sequence). V lost 6 bases to trimming and J lost 6 bases, with 16 bases between them. The CDR3 is CASTLGVEVNIQYF. The CDR3 region has the DNA TGTGCCAGCACCCTGGGGGTCGAGGTAAACATTCAGTACTTC.

The V gene is TRBV5-1, the J gene TRBJ2-6; D perhaps matches TRBD1 (5 bases). V was pared by 2 bases and J by 2 bases, with 14 bases between. The CDR3 sequence is 17 residues long. The germline V gene has CDR1 SGHRS and CDR2 YFSETQ. The CDR3 DNA sequence: TGCGCCAGCAGCTTACGGTCCAGGGTTGCTGGGGCCAACGTCCTGACTTTC. Translated, it gives CASSLRSRVAGANVLTF.

The DNA of the CDR3 is TGTGCCAGCAGTTCCGCCGTTGGGATCTCTGGAAACACCATATATTTT. The encoded protein is CASSSAVGISGNTIYF. The chain couples TRBV6-5 to TRBJ1-3; D remains ambiguous. The germline CDR1 and CDR2 sequences are MNHEY and SVGAGI. V gave up 4 bases and J gave up 0 bases, with 13 bases separating them. This CDR3 is built from 16 residues.

This chain joins TRBV28 and TRBJ2-1; 11 bases are a match to TRBD2. With 5 bases clipped from V and 0 bases from J, the junction kept 9 bases outside the gene matches. From germline, CDR1 is MDHEN and CDR2 SYDVKM. CDR3 size: 18 residues. CDR3 nucleotide sequence: TGTGCCAGCAGTCCCGACCTCCTAGCGGGGGGCTCCTACAATGAGCAGTTCTTC. Its protein product is CASSPDLLAGGSYNEQFF. The entire variable domain, with the rest obtained from reference TRBV28 and TRBJ2-1, is as follows: DVKVTQSSRYLVKRTGEKVFLECVQDMDHENMFWYRQDPGLGLRLIYFSYDVKMKEKGDIPEGYSVSREKKERFSLILESASTNQTSMYLCASSPDLLAGGSYNEQFFGPGTRLTVL.

V usage is TRBV27 and J usage is TRBJ2-5; D is possibly TRBD1 (5 bases). This CDR3 has 14 amino acids. V gave up 3 bases and J gave up 5 bases, with 13 bases separating them. Germline V gene lookup returns CDR1 MNHEY and CDR2 SMNVEV (reference sequence). CDR3 nucleotide sequence: TGTGCCAGCAGTTTCGTGGCAGGGTGGGAGACCCAGTACTTC. Amino acids: CASSFVAGWETQYF.

V usage is TRBV7-9 and J usage is TRBJ2-5; TRBD2 agrees at 12 bases. The V gene's germline CDR1 is SEHNR and CDR2 FQNEAQ (reference sequence). V was clipped by 5 bases and J by 4 bases; unmatched bases: 5. The CDR3 is made up of 15 amino acids. The chain's CDR3 is CASSRLAGVGETQYF. CDR3 DNA: TGTGCCAGCAGCAGACTAGCGGGAGTGGGAGAGACCCAGTACTTC.

The rearrangement links TRBV3-1 (or the pseudogene TRBV3-2) to TRBJ2-7; D is tentatively TRBD1 or TRBD2 (5 bases each). V lost 4 bases and J lost 3, with 10 bases in between. Per germline, CDR1 LGHDT and CDR2 YNNKEL (reference sequence). The CDR3 runs to 13 residues. The CDR3 DNA is TGTGCCAGCAGCCGGGACGTGTTCTACGAGCAGTACTTC. Protein: CASSRDVFYEQYF.

Only one count was recorded for this clone. V usage is TRBV27 and J usage is TRBJ2-3; TRBD1 aligns across 8 bases. The V gene's germline CDR1 is MNHEY and CDR2 SMNVEV (reference sequence). After removal of 6 bases from V and 2 bases from J, the junction contained 4 bases not matched to a gene. This CDR3 is 14 amino acids long. The CDR3 reads CASRRDRYTDTQYF. CDR3 nucleotides: TGTGCCAGCAGGCGGGACAGGTACACAGATACGCAGTATTTT.

The V call is TRBV27, the J call TRBJ2-7, with no clear D. CDR1 MNHEY and CDR2 SMNVEV come from the germline V gene (reference sequence). The CDR3 length is 13 residues. The V end was cut by 2 bases, the J end by 7 bases, with 12 bases between. In nucleotides, the CDR3 is TGTGCCAGCAGTTTAGTCGTCTCAGGAGAGCAGTACTTC. It codes for CASSLVVSGEQYF.

The chain employs TRBV7-2 and TRBJ2-7, with 11 bases that match TRBD1. The CDR3 is 13 amino acids. V lost 5 bases, J lost 7 bases, and 4 bases stayed unmatched. Germline assignment: CDR1 SGHTA and CDR2 FQGNSA. Here the CDR3 DNA reads TGTGCCAGCAGCGGACAGGGGGCGTGGGAGCAGTACTTC. Translating it yields CASSGQGAWEQYF.

The gene calls are TRBV3-1 (or the pseudogene TRBV3-2) and TRBJ1-3, with unresolved D. The CDR3 is made up of 11 amino acids. V lost 1 base and J lost 16, with 11 bases in between. Looked up from germline, CDR1 is LGHDT and CDR2 is YNNKEL (reference sequence). The CDR3 spells CASSQGAAPYF. The CDR3 nucleotides read TGTGCCAGCAGCCAAGGGGCGGCTCCCTATTTT.